This T cell receptor (beta chain) was identified in a study of chemoradiotherapy in HPV16-positive cancers. Study overall: Candidate HPV-specific T-cell clones and common TCR motifs came from functional assays in a couple of HPV16-positive patients. Study results and caveats: Non-HPV-specific T cells did not expand in tumors during treatment, whereas candidate HPV-specific clones and E7-related motifs did. HPV-responsive T-cell expansion during chemoradiotherapy was linked to improved recurrence-free survival in HPV16-positive patients.

The CDR3 has 14 amino acids. Germline V gene data show CDR1 as MGHRA and CDR2 as YSYEKL. Trimming cost V 0 bases and J 2 bases, with 5 bases left between them. This clone is labeled large. Its antigen remains unidentified. Here immunoSEQ multiplex PCR was the method, and the copy in TCRdb shows in-frame clones only, minus some. The sample shows roughly 2,000 clones, around 70% of them seen only once. Repeated repertoire sampling spanned the course of chemoradiotherapy. This sequence was found in a human donor with HPV-associated anogenital cancer. Collection of the sample occurred from a patient who underwent chemoradiotherapy. V gene TRBV4-1 combines with J gene TRBJ2-1; D not certain. CDR3 sequence reads: CASSQDKTYNEQFF. CDR3 DNA sequence: TGCGCCAGCAGCCAAGATAAGACCTACAATGAGCAGTTCTTC.